The 15 T cell receptor beta chains given below trace back to one sample, sequenced in a study of technical replicates of blood from a few donors. Profiled with immunoSEQ multiplex PCR; TCRdb holds only in-frame clones, not every one. Of about 100,000 clones listed, roughly 95% are singletons. Sequencing input: T cells isolated from PBMCs. These receptors all stem from a human donor in good health.

The chain uses TRBV19 and TRBJ1-5; 7 bases fit TRBD1. The CDR3 extends over 14 amino acids. CDR1 is LNHDA, CDR2 SQIVND, per germline (reference sequence). Germline trimming cut 7 bases from V and 1 base from J; bases unmatched to any gene: 4. The CDR3 loop reads CASMGQTSNQPQHF. CDR3 in DNA: TGTGCCAGTATGGGACAGACAAGCAATCAGCCCCAGCATTTT.

The J gene is TRBJ2-1, the V gene TRBV2; 10 bases map to TRBD2. The V gene's germline CDR1 is SNHLY and CDR2 FYNNEI. The V gene end was trimmed by 6 bases and the J gene end by 8 bases; junction bases not matched to a gene: 7. The CDR3 totals 14 residues. CDR3 amino acids: CASRASGSWDEQFF. The CDR3 DNA follows: TGTGCCAGCAGAGCTAGCGGGAGTTGGGATGAGCAGTTCTTC.

V is TRBV5-4 and J is TRBJ2-3; TRBD1 matches at 9 bases. V trimming: 4 bases; J trimming: 8 bases; junction bases outside the gene matches: 11. The CDR3 has 15 residues. Per the germline V gene, CDR1 is SGHNT and CDR2 is YYREEE (reference sequence). CDR3 nucleotides: TGTGCCAGCAGCGCGTCCCGGGACAGGGTAGCTACGCAGTATTTT. This encodes CASSASRDRVATQYF.

J is TRBJ2-7 and V is TRBV4-1; 8 nucleotides line up with TRBD2. The CDR3 has 15 residues. CDR1 MGHRA and CDR2 YSYEKL come from the germline V gene. Germline trimming cut 1 base from V and 6 bases from J; bases unmatched to any gene: 8. For the CDR3, the DNA is TGCGCCAGCAGCCAAGGACGAGTAGCGGGACTCGAGCAGTACTTC. This translates into CASSQGRVAGLEQYF.

The rearrangement uses TRBV9 and TRBJ2-3; 12 bases align to TRBD2. Germline CDR1 is SGDLS and CDR2 is YYNGEE. V gave up 3 bases and J gave up 3 bases; unmatched junction bases: 2. The CDR3 extends over 15 amino acids. CDR3 sequence (DNA): TGTGCCAGCAGCGCTAGCGGGGGGGGAACAGATACGCAGTATTTT. Translating it yields CASSASGGGTDTQYF.

The genes are TRBV6-1 and TRBJ2-3, with D possibly being TRBD1 (5 bases). Germline loops: CDR1 MNHNS, CDR2 SASEGT. Trimming removed 3 bases from V and 2 bases from J, with 12 bases in between. This CDR3 region has 15 residues. CDR3 protein: CASSELIQVTDTQYF. Written as DNA, the CDR3 is TGTGCCAGCAGTGAGCTCATACAGGTCACAGATACGCAGTATTTT.

In this sample, this clone turned up once. The rearrangement joins TRBV19 to TRBJ2-3; 14 bases are shared with TRBD2. Germline V gene data show CDR1 as LNHDA and CDR2 as SQIVND (reference sequence). The junction had 10 bases not matched to a gene; V was cut back by 5 bases and J by 6 bases. This CDR3 contains 17 residues. The CDR3 bases are TGTGCCAGTAGTCCCCGGACTAGCGGGAGGAACGCGGATACGCAGTATTTT. Translating it yields CASSPRTSGRNADTQYF.

The chain combines TRBV15 with TRBJ2-3; D remains ambiguous. Germline V lookup: CDR1 LNHNV, CDR2 YYDKDF (reference sequence). V was clipped by 1 base and J by 4 bases, with 9 bases between them. This CDR3 has 14 amino acids. CDR3 in DNA: TGTGCCACCAGCAGAGTCGAGGTTCCAGATACGCAGTATTTT. Its protein product is CATSRVEVPDTQYF.

V usage is TRBV7-9 and J usage is TRBJ2-6; D may be TRBD2 (5 bases). With 2 bases removed from V and 0 bases from J, the gap between germline ends came to 11 bases. This CDR3 spans 17 amino acids. From germline, CDR1 is SEHNR and CDR2 FQNEAQ (reference sequence). CDR3 sequence (DNA): TGTGCCAGCAGCTTACCGGGAAAGGGCTCTGGGGCCAACGTCCTGACTTTC. It encodes CASSLPGKGSGANVLTF.

Only one count was recorded for this clone. The V and J genes are TRBV5-1 and TRBJ2-1; 9 bases line up with TRBD1. CDR1 and CDR2 (germline): SGHRS, YFSETQ. The CDR3 has 15 residues. Unmatched junction bases numbered 9, after V lost 4 bases and J lost 7 bases. The CDR3 reads CASSSGQGWSNEQFF. The CDR3 nucleotides read TGCGCCAGCAGCAGCGGACAGGGGTGGTCGAATGAGCAGTTCTTC.

The rearrangement uses TRBV15 and TRBJ2-7; 11 nucleotides align to TRBD2. The V segment lost 1 base and the J segment 2 bases; nucleotides outside the gene matches: 1. Germline V gene lookup returns CDR1 LNHNV and CDR2 YYDKDF (reference sequence). This CDR3 region has 15 residues. The CDR3 loop reads CATSRGGLAAYEQYF. For the CDR3, the DNA is TGTGCCACCAGCAGAGGGGGACTAGCGGCCTACGAGCAGTACTTC.

The rearrangement uses TRBV15 and TRBJ2-5; 11 bases agree with TRBD2. J gave up 5 bases and V 5 bases, and 7 bases lay outside the gene matches. This CDR3 contains 15 residues. Germline V gene lookup returns CDR1 LNHNV and CDR2 YYDKDF (reference sequence). The CDR3 loop is CATSGGLADRETQYF. The CDR3 coding sequence is TGTGCCACCAGCGGGGGACTAGCGGACCGGGAGACCCAGTACTTC.

The chain links TRBV9 to TRBJ2-7, with 8 bases aligning to TRBD2. The CDR3 has 16 residues. Per the germline V gene, CDR1 is SGDLS and CDR2 is YYNGEE. The ends lost 5 bases at V and 2 bases at J; junction bases unmatched: 12. CDR3 sequence (DNA): TGTGCCAGCAGTCTCAACCCTAGCGGGCGGACCTACGAGCAGTACTTC. It codes for CASSLNPSGRTYEQYF. The full variable domain, rest sourced from reference TRBV9 and TRBJ2-7, is DSGVTQTPKHLITATGQRVTLRCSPRSGDLSVYWYQQSLDQGLQFLIQYYNGEERAKGNILERFSAQQFPDLHSELNLSSLELGDSALYFCASSLNPSGRTYEQYFGPGTRLTVT.

The chain joins TRBV6-5 to TRBJ2-2, with TRBD2 identical over 7 bases. J was trimmed by 8 bases and V by 3 bases; bases with no gene match: 3. Germline V gives CDR1 MNHEY, CDR2 SVGAGI. This CDR3 contains 13 residues. CDR3 in DNA: TGTGCCAGCAGTTATGGGGGGGAGGGGGAGCTGTTTTTT. Protein product: CASSYGGEGELFF.

This clone is a singleton in its sample. The chain recombines TRBV6-1 with TRBJ1-4, with 8 bases that match TRBD1. Germline CDR1 MNHNS, CDR2 SASEGT. The trim removed 4 bases at V and 7 bases at J, leaving 20 bases unmatched. The CDR3 consists of 19 residues. The CDR3 DNA reads TGTGCCAGCAGTGCACCAGGGGGCCGGTATATTGTTTCGGGTGAAAAACTGTTTTTT. Translating gives CASSAPGGRYIVSGEKLFF.